The 31 T cell receptor beta chains presented below share a single source sample, sequenced in a study of tumor-infiltrating lymphocytes in primary liver carcinoma. They got blood RNA out of unsorted whole blood and also pulled out germline DNA. With a constant-region primer, TCR beta cDNA was made from roughly 500 ng of total RNA. Investigators got TCR beta libraries out of three nested multiplex PCR rounds, done with slightly modified ARM-PCR. Amplification in the first two PCR rounds was performed using TRBV1-TRBV30 forward primers and a C-beta reverse primer for around 10 cycles each. A single record per CDR3 protein comes from TCRdb applying MiXCR to the multiplex PCR reads. The table lists around 330,000 distinct CDR3 sequences, about three fifths of them singletons, with over 15% in the top ten. The sequencing input was peripheral blood. The receptors originated from a woman in her twenties or thirties with primary liver carcinoma and hepatitis B virus infection.

The table lists this clonotype with a few counts. The chain combines TRBV28 with TRBJ1-1; possibly TRBD1 for D (6 bases). The CDR3 is made up of 15 amino acids. Trimming took off 6 bases at V and 0 bases at J, with 14 bases between the two ends. The V gene's germline CDR1 is MDHEN and CDR2 SYDVKM. The chain's CDR3 is CASSSHRDMNTEAFF. CDR3 DNA sequence: TGTGCCAGCAGCTCCCACAGGGACATGAACACTGAAGCTTTCTTT.

Concerning this clonotype itself: A much larger clone lies a single base off, so this may be a read error. The chain couples TRBV6-5 to TRBJ2-7; TRBD2 matches at 7 bases. Trimming cost V 5 bases and J 7 bases; bases outside gene matches: 14. Germline V CDR1 and CDR2: MNHEY, SVGAGI. The CDR3 runs to 15 residues. CDR3 protein: CASSKNTAGVGEQYF. DNA of the CDR3: TGTGCCAGCAGTAAAAACACGGCGGGAGTGGGTGAGCAGTACTTC.

On this clonotype: A much larger clonotype is one base distant, so this may be a read error. The rearrangement joins TRBV11-2 to TRBJ2-3, with TRBD1 as a possible D gene (6 bases). Trimming pared 4 bases from V and 1 base from J, leaving 27 bases between. The CDR3 consists of 20 residues. Germline values: CDR1 SGHAT, CDR2 FQNNGV. The CDR3 here is CASSSKAITGSGQRTDTQYF. For the CDR3, the DNA is TGTGCCAGCAGCTCCAAAGCTATAACCGGGTCGGGACAACGCACAGATACGCAGTATTTT.

The chain couples TRBV7-9 to TRBJ1-1; 8 nucleotides agree with TRBD1. After removal of 5 bases from V and 5 bases from J, the junction contained 4 bases not matched to a gene. The CDR3 spans 13 residues. The V gene's germline CDR1 is SEHNR and CDR2 FQNEAQ (reference sequence). Here the CDR3 DNA reads TGTGCCAGCAGCGTCCGGGACAGGACTGAAGCTTTCTTT. This codes for CASSVRDRTEAFF.

There are a few counts of this clonotype. The CDR3 ends on some other residue instead of the conserved phenylalanine or tryptophan, so this is likely a read error. It is unclear where the CDR3 begins or ends on the DNA, so no DNA is shown, and the CDR3 is as TCRdb lists it. The chain recombines TRBV11-2 with TRBJ1-6; no DNA check was done on the table's D call, TRBD1. A total of 14 residues make up the CDR3, ends included. The germline gives CDR1 SGHAT, CDR2 FQNNGV. The CDR3 loop reads CASGKGTGDSPLYS.

A note on this clonotype: A much bigger clone sits one base away, suggesting this may be a read error. The CDR3 DNA reads as TGCGCCAGCAGCCTTCGTTCCGGGGTACAGGTCCCTGGAAACACCATATATTTT. This translates into CASSLRSGVQVPGNTIYF. The rearrangement uses TRBV4-1 and TRBJ1-3; perhaps TRBD1 as D (5 bases). The germline V gene encodes CDR1 MGHRA and CDR2 YSYEKL. The ends were cut back, 4 bases at V and 2 bases at J, with 21 bases in the middle. CDR3 length: 18 amino acids.

About this clonotype itself: At one end, the junction sequence differs from germline, possibly due to a read error. The chain links TRBV12-3 or TRBV12-4 to TRBJ1-1, with D possibly TRBD1 on 5 matching bases. The CDR3 extends over 14 amino acids. The DNA of the CDR3 is TGTGCCAGTAGTTTGGGTGGGGGTGGCACTGGAGCTTTCTTT. Protein product: CASSLGGGGTGAFF.

This clonotype was seen a few times. This likely comes from a read error, as the CDR3 has no conserved phenylalanine or tryptophan at its end. The rearrangement links TRBV11-2 to TRBJ1-1, with 7 bases identical to TRBD1. The length of the CDR3 is 15 residues. The germline V gene encodes CDR1 SGHAT and CDR2 FQNNGV. CDR3 nucleotides: TGTGCCAGTAGCTTAGGCAACAGGGGAGCTACTGAAGCTTTCCTT. This encodes CASSLGNRGATEAFL.

As regards this clonotype: This could be a read error, since a much larger clone is one nucleotide away. This chain links TRBV6-1 with TRBJ1-2; D gene uncertain. This CDR3 has 14 amino acids. With 8 bases removed from V and 0 bases from J, the gap between germline ends came to 13 bases. In germline, CDR1 is MNHNS, CDR2 SASEGT. In nucleotides, the CDR3 is TGTGCCAGCGGAGCCGGTGGGTCTAACTATGGCTACACCTTC. This encodes CASGAGGSNYGYTF.

A note on this clonotype: A single base separates this from a much larger clone, so it may be a read error. The CDR3 DNA sequence: TGCGCCAGCAGCCAACCGAAAACAGATACGCAGTATTTT. Residues: CASSQPKTDTQYF. The V gene is TRBV4-1, the J gene TRBJ2-3; no firm D call. CDR1 is MGHRA, CDR2 YSYEKL, per germline. The CDR3 is 13 amino acids. Trimming left V 2 bases short and J 3 bases short, with 6 bases between.

The V and J genes are TRBV30 and TRBJ2-5; D call uncertain. Trimming took 5 bases from V and 3 from J, leaving 16 bases between them. CDR3 length: 14 residues. Looked up from germline, CDR1 is GTSNPN and CDR2 is SVGIG (reference sequence). Written as DNA, the CDR3 is TGTGCCTGGTCTCCTGGGCGGTATAAAGAGACCCAGTACTTC. It specifies CAWSPGRYKETQYF.

Remarks on this clonotype: At one of its ends the junction is not consistent with the germline gene, which may arise from a read error. The chain combines TRBV11-2 with TRBJ2-1; TRBD2 agrees at 15 bases. Germline V gives CDR1 SGHAT, CDR2 FQNNGV. This CDR3 spans 15 amino acids. CDR3 residues: CASSLGTSGRDEQLF. As DNA, the CDR3 is TGTGCCAGCAGCTTAGGGACTAGCGGGAGGGATGAACAGCTCTTC.

The chain combines TRBV29-1 with TRBJ1-1, with D possibly being TRBD1 (6 bases). V was clipped by 5 bases and J by 5 bases, with 18 bases between them. The CDR3 loop spans 14 amino acids. Germline loops: CDR1 SQVTM, CDR2 ANQGSEA. The DNA for the CDR3 is TGCAGCGTTAGGGGGGCGGGCGCGGGGACTGAAGCTTTCTTT. This encodes CSVRGAGAGTEAFF.

This clonotype was recorded once. V is TRBV11-1 and J is TRBJ1-1; tentative D call: TRBD1 (5 bases). Trimming shortened V by 11 bases and J by 4 bases, and 17 bases separated the two germline ends. This CDR3 is 13 amino acids long. Germline CDR1 is SGHAT and CDR2 is FQDESV (reference sequence). CDR3 region: CAGNPRGGTEAFF. CDR3 in DNA: TGTGCCGGCAACCCCCGGGGGGGCACTGAAGCTTTCTTT.

V usage is TRBV28 and J usage is TRBJ1-1, with D unresolved. The CDR3 loop spans 14 amino acids. Trimming stripped 2 bases from V and 1 base from J, with 8 bases between. CDR1 is MDHEN, CDR2 SYDVKM, per germline. CDR3 residues: CASSLRQGNTEAFF. DNA for the CDR3: TGTGCCAGCAGTTTAAGGCAAGGGAACACTGAAGCTTTCTTT.

This clonotype was seen a handful of times. This chain uses TRBV6-1 with TRBJ1-4; D gene unclear. This CDR3 spans 15 amino acids. Trimming cost V 0 bases and J 4 bases, with 9 bases left between them. CDR1 and CDR2 from the germline V gene are MNHNS and SASEGT. The CDR3 coding sequence is TGTGCCAGCAGTGAAGCGGTTGCAGATAATGAAAAACTGTTTTTT. This codes for CASSEAVADNEKLFF.

In its sample, this clonotype was seen once. An end of the junction differs from the germline gene, which may be a read error. CDR3 in amino acids: CASCFFDTGELFF. In DNA, the CDR3 is TGTGCCAGCTGTTTTTTCGACACCGGGGAGCTGTTTTTT. V is TRBV12-3 or TRBV12-4 and J is TRBJ2-2; D gene unclear. The CDR3 spans 13 residues.

The chain joins TRBV6-2 or TRBV6-3 to TRBJ2-7; 7 nucleotides match TRBD1. This CDR3 comprises 15 residues. CDR1 and CDR2 (germline): MNHEY, SVGEGT. The J segment lost 5 bases and the V segment lost 7 bases, leaving 14 bases of the junction unmatched. The CDR3 is CASKGVGTGAHEQYF. In DNA, the CDR3 is TGTGCCAGCAAGGGGGTAGGCACAGGGGCCCACGAGCAGTACTTC.

This clonotype was counted ten times or more. The CDR3 coding sequence is TGCAGCGTTGAAGATCGGGCGCCAGGGGAAGAGTATGGCTACACCTTC. Translating it yields CSVEDRAPGEEYGYTF. V usage is TRBV29-1 and J usage is TRBJ1-2; D is possibly TRBD1 (6 bases). V was pared by 0 bases and J by 5 bases, with 19 bases between. The CDR3 runs to 16 residues. Germline CDR1 SQVTM, CDR2 ANQGSEA.

Concerning this clonotype itself: In this CDR3 the conserved last residue, phenylalanine or tryptophan, is missing, so a read error is likely. This rearrangement joins TRBV5-6 to TRBJ2-2; 7 positions match TRBD2. Losses at the gene ends were 1 base for V and 5 bases for J; bases not matched to a gene: 11. The length of the CDR3 is 17 residues. CDR1 SGHDT and CDR2 YYEEEE come from the germline V gene. CDR3 sequence: CASSLSDAGVGTGELFL. The CDR3 DNA sequence: TGTGCCAGCAGCTTGTCCGACGCGGGAGTGGGAACCGGGGAGCTGTTTCTT.

DNA for the CDR3: TGCGCCAGCAGCCGAGAAGGTTCGGGGGCCACCGGCACCGGGGAGCTGTTTTTT. This sequence encodes CASSREGSGATGTGELFF. The chain carries TRBV4-1 and TRBJ2-2; either TRBD1 or TRBD2 may supply D (6 bases each). In germline, CDR1 is MGHRA, CDR2 YSYEKL. V was trimmed by 4 bases and J by 4 bases, leaving 22 bases between them. CDR3 size: 18 residues.

Details on this clonotype: One end of the junction does not line up with germline, which may come from a read error. The chain has TRBV12-3 or TRBV12-4 and TRBJ1-6; no clear D gene. There are 15 residues in the CDR3. The DNA of the CDR3 is TGTACCAGCAGTCAGTTCCTGAAGCACTACTCACCCCTCCACTTT. The encoded protein is CTSSQFLKHYSPLHF.

The V gene is TRBV5-4, the J gene TRBJ2-5; 7 bases align to TRBD2. Trimming took 4 bases from V and 4 from J; bases not matched to a gene: 16. The CDR3 is made up of 17 amino acids. From germline, CDR1 is SGHNT and CDR2 YYREEE (reference sequence). This chain's CDR3 is CASSARGSGLSLETQYF. In DNA, the CDR3 is TGTGCCAGCAGCGCGAGGGGTAGCGGGCTTTCTTTAGAGACCCAGTACTTC.

This clonotype was seen once. The conserved closing phenylalanine or tryptophan is absent in this CDR3, likely reflecting a read error. The chain couples TRBV4-3 to TRBJ2-1; no clear D. The germline gives CDR1 LGHNA, CDR2 YSLEER. This CDR3 has 14 residues. V was clipped by 3 bases and J by 6 bases, with 12 bases between them. The CDR3 DNA follows: TGCGCCAGCAGCCACACAGAACTGGTCAATGAGCAGTTCTCC. Protein: CASSHTELVNEQFS.

This chain links TRBV6-1 with TRBJ1-2; D remains ambiguous. This CDR3 has 15 residues. Germline lookup yields CDR1 MNHNS and CDR2 SASEGT. The ends were cut back, 0 bases at V and 6 bases at J, with 14 bases in the middle. CDR3 sequence: CASSEAVSQYHGYTF. The CDR3 nucleotides read TGTGCCAGCAGTGAAGCAGTCTCCCAGTACCATGGCTACACCTTC.

In this sample, this clonotype turned up many times. J is TRBJ2-7 and V is TRBV12-3 or TRBV12-4; a weak D match, TRBD2 (6 bases). Trimming stripped 4 bases from V and 7 bases from J, with 11 bases between. This CDR3 is built from 12 residues. The CDR3, as DNA: TGTGCCAGCAGTTGGAGGGCACGGGAGCAGTACTTC. Protein product: CASSWRAREQYF.

With respect to this clonotype: A much bigger clone sits one base away, suggesting this may be a read error. The chain carries TRBV6-1 and TRBJ2-3; unclear D gene. The CDR3 has 14 residues. The V gene lost 7 bases and the J gene lost 7 bases, with 18 bases spanning the gap. CDR1 and CDR2 from the germline V gene are MNHNS and SASEGT. CDR3 region: CASKPRQRENTQYF. The DNA of the CDR3 is TGTGCCAGCAAACCGAGACAAAGGGAAAATACGCAGTATTTT.

The chain couples TRBV28 to TRBJ1-1; D unclear. Germline V gene data show CDR1 as MDHEN and CDR2 as SYDVKM. The V end was cut by 2 bases, the J end by 4 bases, with 11 bases between. The CDR3 loop spans 14 amino acids. The CDR3 DNA reads TGTGCCAGCAGTTTACCGGAGACGCGCACTGAAGCTTTCTTT. This codes for CASSLPETRTEAFF.

The V gene is TRBV6-2 or TRBV6-3, the J gene TRBJ2-2, with unresolved D. V lost 2 bases and J 2 bases, leaving 9 bases between the germline ends. The CDR3 is 15 residues long. The V gene's germline CDR1 is MNHEY and CDR2 SVGEGT. The CDR3 loop is CASSYGRVNTGELFF. The CDR3 DNA reads TGTGCCAGCAGTTACGGACGGGTAAACACCGGGGAGCTGTTTTTT.

With respect to this clonotype: A much larger clonotype is one base distant, so this may be a read error. This chain links TRBV6-1 with TRBJ2-1; TRBD1 agrees at 11 bases. The CDR3 is made up of 16 amino acids. Germline V gives CDR1 MNHNS, CDR2 SASEGT. CDR3 protein: CGSSDQDRGLSNEQFF. In nucleotides, the CDR3 is TGTGGCAGCAGTGACCAGGACAGGGGGCTTTCCAATGAGCAGTTCTTC.

This clonotype was seen a single time. A much bigger clone sits one base away, suggesting this may be a read error. The gene calls are TRBV6-5 and TRBJ2-1; D not certain. Germline CDR1 and CDR2: MNHEY and SVGAGI. The length of the CDR3 is 13 residues. The CDR3 bases are TGTACCAGCAGTTACGGTCAGCGATTTGAGCAGTTCTTC. Encoded protein: CTSSYGQRFEQFF.